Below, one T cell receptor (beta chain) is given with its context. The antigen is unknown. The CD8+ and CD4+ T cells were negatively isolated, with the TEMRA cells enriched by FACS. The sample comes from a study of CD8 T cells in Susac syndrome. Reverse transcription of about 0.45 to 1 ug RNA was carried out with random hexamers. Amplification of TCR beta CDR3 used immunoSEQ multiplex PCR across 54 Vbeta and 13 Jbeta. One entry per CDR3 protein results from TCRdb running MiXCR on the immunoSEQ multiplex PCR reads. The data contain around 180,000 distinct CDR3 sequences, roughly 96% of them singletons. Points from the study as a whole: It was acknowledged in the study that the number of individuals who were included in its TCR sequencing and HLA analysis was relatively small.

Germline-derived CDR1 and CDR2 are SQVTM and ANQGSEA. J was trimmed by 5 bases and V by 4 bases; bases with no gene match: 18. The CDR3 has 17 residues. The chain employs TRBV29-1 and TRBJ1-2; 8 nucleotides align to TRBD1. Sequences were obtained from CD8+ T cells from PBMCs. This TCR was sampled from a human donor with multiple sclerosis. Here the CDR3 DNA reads TGCAGCGTTGTTGTGGGGACGGACAGGGCCCTAATTTATGGCTACACCTTC. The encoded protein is CSVVVGTDRALIYGYTF.